The text below deals with one TCR beta chain. The data were obtained in a study of technical replicates of blood from a handful of donors. The V gene end was trimmed by 0 bases and the J gene end by 3 bases; junction bases not matched to a gene: 4. The germline CDR1 and CDR2 sequences are MNHEY and SVGAGI. CDR3 length: 15 residues. The repertoire was sequenced with immunoSEQ multiplex PCR; TCRdb's copy has only in-frame clones and lacks some. The sample shows 75,000 or so clones, about 92% of them seen only once. This TCR was recovered from a human donor in good health. The chain carries TRBV6-5 and TRBJ2-7; 8 bases fit TRBD2. The sample consisted of T cells isolated from PBMCs. CDR3 sequence reads: CASSYSGSGNYEQYF. The CDR3 DNA reads as TGTGCCAGCAGTTACTCAGGTAGCGGGAACTACGAGCAGTACTTC.